These T cell receptor beta chains were read from a single sample in a study of identical twins. TCRdb fed the 5' RACE reads into MiXCR, producing one record per CDR3 protein. The data show roughly 500,000 distinct CDR3 sequences, 20% to 25% seen once. This sample also appeared in a second study, on T cells expressing NK-cell markers.

Specimen: CD4+ T cells sorted from blood. Receptor source: a woman younger than 30 in good health. The CDR3 runs from the conserved cysteine through the conserved F or W. D genes are given only for firm matches. Size values are once, few and many counts, or a class for expanded clones, and some rows have none.

TRBJ2-7 | TRBV29-1 | - | - | TGCAGCGTCGGTGGGCGGAGGAGCTCCTACGAGCAGTACTTC | CSVGGRRSSYEQYF
TRBJ2-1 | TRBV5-1 | - | - | TGCGCCAGCAGGACCCAGGGCCTAAACTACAATGAGCAGTTCTTC | CASRTQGLNYNEQFF
TRBJ1-1 | TRBV7-2 | TRBD1 | few | TGTGCCAGCAAACGAGGGGGGACAGGACACACTGAAGCTTTCTTT | CASKRGGTGHTEAFF
TRBJ2-1 | TRBV9 | TRBD2 | - | TGTGCCAGCAGCGTTGGACTAGCGGGAGGGTATGAGCAGTTCTTC | CASSVGLAGGYEQFF
TRBJ2-7 | TRBV11-3 | TRBD1 | - | TGTGCCAGCAGCTTAGCCACAGGGGGATGGGGCGAGCAGTACTTC | CASSLATGGWGEQYF
TRBJ2-1 | TRBV10-3 | - | - | TGTGCCATCAGTGAGTCGAGCGTAAACTCCTACAATGAGCAGTTCTTC | CAISESSVNSYNEQFF
TRBJ2-3 | TRBV4-3 | - | few | TGCGCCAGCAGCCGGTTATCGGACTACCAGGATACGCAGTATTTT | CASSRLSDYQDTQYF
TRBJ2-1 | TRBV19 | TRBD2 | - | TGTGCCACCCCGCGGGAGGGCAATGAGCAGTTCTTC | CATPREGNEQFF
TRBJ2-1 | TRBV4-2 | - | few | TGTGCCAGCAGCCCCGGACTCACTGAGCAGTTCTTC | CASSPGLTEQFF
TRBJ2-1 | TRBV2 | TRBD1 | few | TGTGCCAGCCGACCCGACAGGGGCAATGAGCAGTTCTTC | CASRPDRGNEQFF
TRBJ1-1 | TRBV12-5 | - | few | TGTGCTAGTGGTTTGTATTTGACAGGAGGTTTAGGGGAAGCTTTCTTT | CASGLYLTGGLGEAFF
TRBJ2-3 | TRBV12-3/TRBV12-4 | TRBD2 | - | TGTGCCAGCAGTTTGAAGCGGGGAGTCACAGATACGCAGTATTTT | CASSLKRGVTDTQYF
TRBJ2-3 | TRBV5-1 | - | - | TGCGCCAGCGGTCCACCGGGGGATATAACTAGCACAGATACGCAGTATTTT | CASGPPGDITSTDTQYF
TRBJ2-1 | TRBV10-3 | TRBD2 | - | TGTGCCATCAGTGAAGGGACTAGCGGGGGGCTTATGAATGAGCAGTTCTTC | CAISEGTSGGLMNEQFF
TRBJ1-5 | TRBV30 | - | many | TGTGCCTGGAGTGTATTCCAGGGCAATCAGCCCCAGCATTTT | CAWSVFQGNQPQHF
TRBJ1-1 | TRBV29-1 | - | few | TGCAGCGTTGTGGGCAACACTGAAGCTTTCTTT | CSVVGNTEAFF
TRBJ2-1 | TRBV30 | - | few | TGTGCCTGGAGTGGGGGGAACGTTAGGCGCTCCTACAATGAGCAGTTCTTC | CAWSGGNVRRSYNEQFF
TRBJ2-7 | TRBV6-1 | - | few | TGTGCCAGCAGTCCCCGTTCGGGCCGCTACGAGCAGTACTTC | CASSPRSGRYEQYF
TRBJ1-3 | TRBV20-1 | - | - | TGCAGTGGGTACAAGAGCTCTGGAAACACCATATATTTT | CSGYKSSGNTIYF
TRBJ2-1 | TRBV12-3/TRBV12-4 | TRBD2 | few | TGTGCCAGCAGCCCGACTAGCCCCTACAATGAGCAGTTCTTC | CASSPTSPYNEQFF